This TCR beta chain was retrieved from a study of tissue T cells after allogeneic stem cell transplantation. Findings of the study overall: Some tissue clones might be persisting host cells; their alloreactivity or antigen specificity was not determined. Tissue-detected TCR repertoire was only partly captured by blood and spleen T cells.

This CDR3 spans 14 amino acids. Trimming took off 4 bases at V and 3 bases at J, with 10 bases between the two ends. Germline V gene lookup returns CDR1 KGHPV and CDR2 FQNQEV (reference sequence). Details on this clone: The antigen is not known. Gene and germline names: mouse. The read halts 1 residue ahead of the CDR3 end, with the missing end drawn from the germline J gene.

TCRdb's copy holds only in-frame clones and misses some; the assay was immunoSEQ multiplex PCR. The table has over 7,000 clones, under 55% seen once. As for time point: mouse harvest day 7 after allogeneic transplant. Each mouse received 10^7 T-cell-depleted marrow cells plus 10^6 splenic CD5+ T cells by tail vein. B6 (H2b) cells into BALB/c (H2d) mice; tissues taken at day 7 or 14. The specimen sequenced was gut tissue. The rearrangement uses TRBV26 and TRBJ2-1, with D possibly called TRBD1 or TRBD2 (5 bases each). This receptor was obtained from a female BALB/c mouse given C57BL/6 T cells with graft-versus-host disease after an allogeneic hematopoietic cell transplant. The DNA read from the CDR3 is TGTGCCAGCAGTCCGGGACGGCGCTATGCTGAGCAGTTC. Translated: CASSPGRRYAEQF. The entire CDR3 protein is CASSPGRRYAEQFF.